These T cell receptor beta chains were read from a single sample in a study of long-term antiretroviral therapy in people with HIV. Sequencing used immunoSEQ multiplex PCR; TCRdb keeps in-frame clones, though not all of them. Among tens of thousands of clones listed, around 85% were seen once. Sequences were derived from unsorted PBMCs, sampled 3 years after starting antiretroviral therapy. All receptors derive from a man between 40 and 49 years old with HIV. Each CDR3 is given with its conserved first and last residue. The D gene is left open where the match is weak. Some rows have no size entry. The others give once, few or many, or a class for an expanded clone.

d_call j_call v_call clone_size cdr3_nt cdr3_aa
TRBD1 TRBJ1-2 TRBV28 NA TGTGCCAGCAGTTTAATTAGGGGGCGTAGCTATGGCTACACCTTC CASSLIRGRSYGYTF
NA TRBJ1-5 TRBV10-2 NA TGCGCCAGCAGTGAGTCGCCCCAGCCCCAGCATTTT CASSESPQPQHF
TRBD1 TRBJ1-1 TRBV5-4 few TGTGCCAGCAGCGCGACAGGGGGCGGTTCGACCACTGAAGCTTTCTTT CASSATGGGSTTEAFF
NA TRBJ1-5 TRBV9 NA TGTGCCAGCAGCGTAGGGGCAGGGGTTCATCAGCCCCAGCATTTT CASSVGAGVHQPQHF
TRBD1 TRBJ2-7 TRBV30 NA TGTGCCTGGAGCTCGGGACAGGGGTTCGACGAGCAGTACTTC CAWSSGQGFDEQYF
NA TRBJ2-7 TRBV5-8 NA TGTGCCAGCAGCTTGCGGGGAAACCCTACCTCCGAGCAGTACTTC CASSLRGNPTSEQYF
NA TRBJ2-6 TRBV5-1 once TGCGCCAGCAGCTCGGGACCGCTCTCTGGGGCCAACGTCCTGACTTTC CASSSGPLSGANVLTF
TRBD1 TRBJ2-5 TRBV6-5 NA TGTGCCAGCAGTTACTCGTGGACAGGGGGGGAGACCCAGTACTTC CASSYSWTGGETQYF
NA TRBJ1-1 TRBV6-5 NA TGTGCCAGCAGTTACGGGCAGACTGAGGCTTTCTTT CASSYGQTEAFF
NA TRBJ2-7 TRBV5-1 NA TGCGCCAGCAGCTTGGCCGCGTCGATACTAAGGGAAGAGCAGTACTTC CASSLAASILREEQYF
TRBD1 TRBJ2-7 TRBV6-1 NA TGTGCCAGCAGTGAACTGGGACAGGTTCGACACGAGCAGTACTTC CASSELGQVRHEQYF
TRBD2 TRBJ2-1 TRBV2 NA TGTGCCAGCAGTGAAGCCTGGGGACTAGCGGGGGGTAATGAGCAGTTCTTC CASSEAWGLAGGNEQFF
TRBD2 TRBJ2-1 TRBV15 NA TGTGCCACCAGCAATCGGGGGGGCGTGTACAATGAGCAGTTCTTC CATSNRGGVYNEQFF
NA TRBJ2-6 TRBV7-9 NA TGTGCCAGCAGCTTATCCACAAGGGGCCAGGCTGGGGCCAACGTCCTGACTTTC CASSLSTRGQAGANVLTF
TRBD2 TRBJ2-3 TRBV10-3 NA TGTGCCATCAGTGAGGGACTAGCGGGGAGCACAGATACGCAGTATTTT CAISEGLAGSTDTQYF
NA TRBJ1-5 TRBV28 few TGTGCCAGCAGAAAGGGTCACAGGGAGCAGGAGCCCCAGCATTTT CASRKGHREQEPQHF
NA TRBJ2-2 TRBV5-1 NA TGCGCCAGCAGCTTGTTCCAGGGCCTCGGGGAGCTGTTTTTT CASSLFQGLGELFF
NA TRBJ1-2 TRBV30 NA TGTGCCTGGAGTGTAAGGACACCGAACCCTAACTATGGCTACACCTTC CAWSVRTPNPNYGYTF
TRBD1 TRBJ1-2 TRBV13 NA TGTGCCAGCAGTCACCGGGACAGGACCTTCGGCTACACCTTC CASSHRDRTFGYTF
NA TRBJ1-3 TRBV5-1 NA TGCGCCAGCAGCCCTGATTGGGGGCCCGTAAACACCATATATTTT CASSPDWGPVNTIYF
NA TRBJ2-7 TRBV27 few TGTGCCAGCAGGCCGCCCGGGAGTAGGTCGTACCACGAGCAGTACTTC CASRPPGSRSYHEQYF
TRBD1 TRBJ1-2 TRBV29-1 NA TGCAGCGTTGAAGATAACAGGGGCTATGGCTACACCTTC CSVEDNRGYGYTF
NA TRBJ2-7 TRBV6-5 NA TGTGCCAGCAGTTATAGCACAGGGCCGTACGAGCAGTACTTC CASSYSTGPYEQYF
NA TRBJ2-2 TRBV7-9 few TGTGCCAGCCTAACAGGGAGGAACACCGGGGAGCTGTTTTTT CASLTGRNTGELFF
TRBD1 TRBJ2-3 TRBV19 NA TGTGCCAGTAGTATAATACCCGGACAGGCCAGCACAGATACGCAGTATTTT CASSIIPGQASTDTQYF
NA TRBJ2-1 TRBV29-1 NA TGCAGCGTTGACGTAAGGAATGAGCAGTTCTTC CSVDVRNEQFF
NA TRBJ1-2 TRBV11-2 NA TGTGCCAGCAGCTCTGACTGGATGAGCTACACCTTC CASSSDWMSYTF
NA TRBJ2-3 TRBV29-1 NA TGCAGCGTCGGGGGTTACCGACAGGGAAGCACAGATACGCAGTATTTT CSVGGYRQGSTDTQYF
TRBD1 TRBJ1-3 TRBV11-2 NA TGTGCCAGCAGCCCCTGGGCAGGGGGTCTCTCTGGAAACACCATATATTTT CASSPWAGGLSGNTIYF
NA TRBJ2-1 TRBV9 NA TGTGCCAGCAGCGTAGTATCCGGGACCCTATTTAGTGAGCAGTTCTTC CASSVVSGTLFSEQFF
TRBD2 TRBJ2-7 TRBV7-6 once TGTGCCAGCAGCGTAGCGGGAGGCCGTACCTACGAGCAGTACTTC CASSVAGGRTYEQYF
TRBD2 TRBJ2-7 TRBV27 NA TGTGCCAGCAGTGGCACTAGCGGGAGTTTCGGCGAGCAGTACTTC CASSGTSGSFGEQYF
TRBD1 TRBJ2-7 TRBV7-6 NA TGTGCCAGCAGCTTGGGACAGGAGTACGAGCAGTACTTC CASSLGQEYEQYF
NA TRBJ1-1 TRBV5-1 NA TGCGCCAGCAGCCCAAAGACGGGTTTGAACACTGAAGCTTTCTTT CASSPKTGLNTEAFF
NA TRBJ1-3 TRBV4-2 NA TGTGCCAGCAGCCAAGAGGGCGGTCCCTTGGGAGGAAACACCATATATTTT CASSQEGGPLGGNTIYF
TRBD2 TRBJ2-2 TRBV7-9 NA TGTGCCAGCAGCTTTCCGGGACTAGCTACGAACACCGGGGAGCTGTTTTTT CASSFPGLATNTGELFF
TRBD1 TRBJ2-7 TRBV15 NA TGTGCCACCAGCAGAGATAGGGGGCAATCCTACGAGCAGTACTTC CATSRDRGQSYEQYF
NA TRBJ2-7 TRBV7-6 NA TGTGCCAGCAGCTTAGCGGTAGTAGGCGAGCAGTACTTC CASSLAVVGEQYF
TRBD2 TRBJ2-7 TRBV19 NA TGTGCCAGTAGTATTTCGACTAGCGGGATTTACGAGCAGTACTTC CASSISTSGIYEQYF
TRBD2 TRBJ2-7 TRBV7-8 NA TGTGCCAGCAGCTTAGGGGTTCCAGCGGGAGGCGCCTACGAGCAGTACTTC CASSLGVPAGGAYEQYF
NA TRBJ1-4 TRBV5-1 NA TGCGCCAGCAGCCCGACAGTCAAGAATGAAAAACTGTTTTTT CASSPTVKNEKLFF
TRBD1 TRBJ2-2 TRBV5-6 NA TGTGCCAGCAGCTTTTTGGGCAGGGGGACCACCGGGGAGCTGTTTTTT CASSFLGRGTTGELFF
NA TRBJ2-3 TRBV4-2 NA TGTGCCAGCAGCCAAGGGGGTGGGACAGATACGCAGTATTTT CASSQGGGTDTQYF
NA TRBJ2-3 TRBV11-2 NA TGTGCCAGCAGCGCCGGCGCCCATACGCAGTATTTT CASSAGAHTQYF
NA TRBJ2-3 TRBV7-6 NA TGTGCCAGCAGCCCTACTAGTCATACAGATACGCAGTATTTT CASSPTSHTDTQYF
NA TRBJ2-1 TRBV27 NA TGTGCCAGCATCGACAGGTTCTCCCTTCCCATCTCCTACAATGAGCAGTTCTTC CASIDRFSLPISYNEQFF